A single sample is the source of the 9 T cell receptor beta chains below, sequenced in a study of blood T cells in healthy people across ages. Next came a second PCR, run for about 6 to 12 cycles, which used a sample-barcoded 5' primer along with a J-beta primer mix. TCRdb reanalysed the 5' RACE reads using MiXCR and keeps one entry per CDR3 protein. Of approximately 1,700,000 distinct CDR3 sequences in the sample, around 40% are singletons; the top ten hold about 23%. Specimen: blood. The source is a human donor in good health.

This clonotype was recorded at least ten times. The chain combines TRBV27 with TRBJ2-6, with D hard to call. Trimming cost V 6 bases and J 0 bases, with 3 bases left between them. The CDR3 covers 13 residues. Germline V gene data show CDR1 as MNHEY and CDR2 as SMNVEV (reference sequence). CDR3: CASRSSGANVLTF. The CDR3 nucleotides are TGTGCCAGCAGAAGCTCTGGGGCCAACGTCCTGACTTTC. Complete variable domain (other parts from reference TRBV27 and TRBJ2-6): EAQVTQNPRYLITVTGKKLTVTCSQNMNHEYMSWYRQDPGLGLRQIYYSMNVEVTDKGDVPEGYKVSRKEKRNFPLILESPSPNQTSLYFCASRSSGANVLTFGAGSRLTVL.

This clonotype was detected a few times. The V and J genes are TRBV15 and TRBJ2-1; 7 positions match TRBD2. CDR3 size: 13 residues. The germline V gene has CDR1 LNHNV and CDR2 YYDKDF (reference sequence). V gave up 11 bases and J gave up 6 bases; unmatched junction bases: 10. The CDR3 bases are TGTGCCGCCGGGAAAGGGAGGGGCAATGAGCAGTTCTTC. Translation: CAAGKGRGNEQFF.

This clonotype occurred a few times. This rearrangement joins TRBV25-1 to TRBJ1-1; 9 nucleotides agree with TRBD1. The CDR3 consists of 14 residues. V shed 5 bases and J 10 bases; nucleotides not matched to a gene: 11. Germline CDR1 and CDR2: MGHDK and SYGVNS. The chain's CDR3 is CASSSSLTGGAAFF. As DNA, the CDR3 is TGTGCCAGCAGTTCCTCCTTAACAGGGGGCGCAGCTTTCTTT.

A note on this clonotype: Germline and junction disagree at one end, which may indicate a read error. The chain has TRBV28 and TRBJ1-2, with D possibly TRBD1 on 5 matching bases. This CDR3 region has 18 residues. CDR1 MDHEN and CDR2 SYDVKM come from the germline V gene. The DNA for the CDR3 is TGTGCTAGCAGTTTAGGTGGGGACGAACAGTTTTGGGACTATGGCTACACCTTC. The encoded protein is CASSLGGDEQFWDYGYTF.

This clonotype was found many times. The V call is TRBV6-5, the J call TRBJ2-5; D might be TRBD2 (6 bases). Germline V gene sequence: CDR1 MNHEY, CDR2 SVGAGI. CDR3 length: 14 amino acids. Trimming took 5 bases from V and 4 from J, leaving 14 bases between them. The DNA for the CDR3 is TGTGCCAGCAGTCGCGGGATATTGGGAGAGACCCAGTACTTC. Translation gives CASSRGILGETQYF.

V gene TRBV27 combines with J gene TRBJ2-5; D is uncertain. The DNA end is a closer match to TRBJ2-7, so the J assignment may be wrong. CDR3 size: 13 residues. CDR1 is MNHEY, CDR2 SMNVEV, per germline (reference sequence). CDR3 sequence (DNA): TGTGCCAGCAGTTTATCTTCCTTCCACGAGCAGTACTTC. Its protein product is CASSLSSFHEQYF.

This clonotype occurred a few times. CDR3 sequence reads: CAWSLDRGTYEQYF. The CDR3 DNA sequence: TGTGCCTGGAGCTTGGACAGGGGAACCTACGAGCAGTACTTC. The chain links TRBV30 to TRBJ2-7; 9 nucleotides match TRBD1. With 3 bases clipped from V and 2 bases from J, the junction kept 5 bases outside the gene matches. In germline, CDR1 is GTSNPN, CDR2 SVGIG (reference sequence). This CDR3 region has 14 residues.

The rearrangement joins TRBV12-5 to TRBJ1-3; D gene uncertain. Looked up from germline, CDR1 is LGHNT and CDR2 is FRNRAP. The CDR3 has 17 residues. V was pared by 3 bases and J by 0 bases, with 15 bases between. The CDR3 DNA is TGTGCTAGTGGTTTCACCTTGGACGGAAACTCTGGAAACACCATATATTTT. It specifies CASGFTLDGNSGNTIYF.

This sequence joins TRBV7-8 and TRBJ1-6; weak D call: TRBD1 (6 bases). Trimming cost V 4 bases and J 3 bases, with 16 bases left between them. Per germline, CDR1 SGHVS and CDR2 FQNEAQ. The CDR3 extends over 17 amino acids. CDR3 in amino acids: CASSSRGEGGYNSPLHF. For the CDR3, the DNA is TGTGCCAGCAGCTCCCGAGGGGAAGGGGGCTATAATTCACCCCTCCACTTT.